This T cell receptor beta chain derives from a study of T cells after posttransplantation cyclophosphamide. The method was immunoSEQ multiplex PCR; TCRdb's version includes in-frame clones alone and lacks a portion of them. This sample has 5,500 to 8,000 clones, each found more than once. This clone has ten or more counts. Its target is unknown. Study conclusions and caveats: TRB clonality was highly associated with recipient CMV seropositivity and reactivation. Later post-transplant blood repertoires were often dominated by donor CD8+ memory clones. Blood and skin or GI T cell repertoires showed limited TRB overlap.

Busulfan-fludarabine conditioning, marrow transplant, and cyclophosphamide on days +3 and +4 were administered. The source material was PBMCs, sampled after allogeneic stem cell transplant with posttransplant cyclophosphamide. This clonotype was sampled from a male patient aged 50 to 60 who received an allogeneic stem cell transplant from an unrelated donor, was CMV-positive, and had acute GVHD only. Some of the T cells might come from the graft donor.

The CDR3 loop is CASSPNREGGTEAFF. Here the CDR3 DNA reads TGTGCCAGCTCACCAAACAGGGAGGGTGGCACTGAAGCTTTCTTT. V gene TRBV18 combines with J gene TRBJ1-1; maybe TRBD1 (6 bases). There are 15 residues in the CDR3. Trimming left V 2 bases short and J 4 bases short, with 14 bases between. CDR1 KGHSH and CDR2 LQKENI come from the germline V gene.